Below are 23 T cell receptor beta chains sequenced from a single sample in a study of beta chain features in type 1 diabetes. All of the isolated RNA was reverse transcribed, so expressed TCRB transcripts were sequenced. Assay: immunoSEQ multiplex PCR; the TCRdb copy retains only in-frame clones and omits some. The sample holds approximately 110,000 clones, 30% to 40% seen once. The sample comprised stem cell memory CD4+ T cells from blood. The receptors shown here come from a woman aged 18-29 years in good health.

This clone came up a few times. The J gene is TRBJ2-7, the V gene TRBV28; D is undetermined. V dropped 0 bases and J dropped 3 bases, with 12 bases sitting between them. Germline V lookup: CDR1 MDHEN, CDR2 SYDVKM. The CDR3 is 15 residues long. CDR3 amino acids: CASSLWQPRVYEQYF. The DNA for the CDR3 is TGTGCCAGCAGTTTATGGCAGCCTAGAGTCTACGAGCAGTACTTC.

The chain links TRBV7-2 to TRBJ2-5; the match to TRBD2 covers 12 bases. The germline CDR1 and CDR2 sequences are SGHTA and FQGNSA. This CDR3 has 16 residues. Losses at the gene ends were 4 bases for V and 3 bases for J; bases not matched to a gene: 6. The CDR3 is CASSSRTSGIKETQYF. Written as DNA, the CDR3 is TGTGCCAGCAGCTCGCGGACTAGCGGGATAAAAGAGACCCAGTACTTC.

There are a few counts of this clone. The chain recombines TRBV13 with TRBJ2-7; 15 bases are a match to TRBD2. CDR3 length: 18 amino acids. CDR1 and CDR2 (germline): PRHDT, FYEKMQ (reference sequence). V shed 1 base, J shed 4 bases, and the junction held 8 bases outside the gene matches. DNA of the CDR3: TGTGCCAGCAGCTTAGTCAGACTCGGGACTAGCGGGAGGTACGAGCAGTACTTC. Translating it yields CASSLVRLGTSGRYEQYF.

V and J are TRBV10-3 and TRBJ2-7, with 8 bases matching TRBD1. V shed 10 bases and J 2 bases; nucleotides not matched to a gene: 10. CDR3 size: 14 residues. Germline V lookup: CDR1 ENHRY, CDR2 SYGVKD. Here the CDR3 DNA reads TGTGCCAGCCGGGGCGGGACAGGACCCTACGAGCAGTACTTC. Protein product: CASRGGTGPYEQYF.

The rearrangement links TRBV7-2 to TRBJ2-5; TRBD2 matches 10 bases. Trimming removed 8 bases from V and 2 bases from J; junction bases left unmatched: 11. CDR3 length: 16 residues. Germline V gene sequence: CDR1 SGHTA, CDR2 FQGNSA. As DNA, the CDR3 is TGTGCCAGCTCGAGGGGCGGGACTAGCGCTCAAGAGACCCAGTACTTC. Its protein is CASSRGGTSAQETQYF.

This clone was seen only once. V usage is TRBV11-2 and J usage is TRBJ2-5; 7 positions match TRBD1. The CDR3 consists of 13 residues. Per the germline V gene, CDR1 is SGHAT and CDR2 is FQNNGV. V was pared by 4 bases and J by 3 bases, with 2 bases of the junction left unmatched. In DNA, the CDR3 is TGTGCCAGCAGCTGGGGACAGAAAGAGACCCAGTACTTC. This codes for CASSWGQKETQYF. Supplemented by reference TRBV11-2 and TRBJ2-5, the full variable domain reads EAGVAQSPRYKIIEKRQSVAFWCNPISGHATLYWYQQILGQGPKLLIQFQNNGVVDDSQLPKDRFSAERLKGVDSTLKIQPAKLEDSAVYLCASSWGQKETQYFGPGTRLLVL.

Turning to this clone: One end of the junction is discordant with germline, which a read error may explain. This chain uses TRBV19 with TRBJ1-5; D perhaps matches TRBD1 (5 bases). In germline, CDR1 is LNHDA, CDR2 SQIVND (reference sequence). The CDR3 is 15 amino acids. The CDR3 region is CATSGSRAGNQPQHF. CDR3 bases: TGTGCCACTAGTGGTAGCAGGGCGGGCAATCAGCCCCAGCATTTT. Based on the CDR3 plus reference TRBV19 and TRBJ1-5, the full variable domain is DGGITQSPKYLFRKEGQNVTLSCEQNLNHDAMYWYRQDPGQGLRLIYYSQIVNDFQKGDIAEGYSVSREKKESFPLTVTSAQKNPTAFYLCATSGSRAGNQPQHFGDGTRLSIL.

The chain employs TRBV7-9 and TRBJ1-1; 10 nucleotides agree with TRBD1. Germline lookup yields CDR1 SEHNR and CDR2 FQNEAQ (reference sequence). This CDR3 comprises 16 residues. The V gene end was trimmed by 2 bases and the J gene end by 6 bases; junction bases not matched to a gene: 9. The CDR3 DNA reads TGTGCCAGCAGCTTAAAGGGGACAGGGGTCAAGGCTGAAGCTTTCTTT. Its translation: CASSLKGTGVKAEAFF. Filled out from reference TRBV7-9 and TRBJ1-1, the complete variable domain reads DTGVSQNPRHKITKRGQNVTFRCDPISEHNRLYWYRQTLGQGPEFLTYFQNEAQLEKSRLLSDRFSAERPKGSFSTLEIQRTEQGDSAMYLCASSLKGTGVKAEAFFGQGTRLTVV.

The gene calls are TRBV28 and TRBJ2-7; perhaps TRBD2 as D (7 bases). Trimming left V 3 bases short and J 4 bases short, with 22 bases between. The CDR3 runs to 17 residues. Germline values: CDR1 MDHEN, CDR2 SYDVKM. DNA of the CDR3: TGTGCCAGCAGTTTTAAGACGGGGGGCAGAGAACGATACGAGCAGTACTTC. Translated, it gives CASSFKTGGRERYEQYF.

CDR3 protein: CAISEGARNQPQHF. CDR3 DNA: TGTGCCATCAGTGAAGGGGCCCGCAATCAGCCCCAGCATTTT. This rearrangement joins TRBV10-3 to TRBJ1-5, with a weak D call TRBD1 (5 bases). Germline values: CDR1 ENHRY, CDR2 SYGVKD. Trimming stripped 3 bases from V and 2 bases from J, with 8 bases between. This CDR3 spans 14 amino acids.

Of note for this clone: One end of the junction varies from germline; a read error may be responsible. The chain links TRBV20-1 to TRBJ2-7; weak D call: TRBD2 (5 bases). CDR3 size: 9 residues. The germline V gene has CDR1 DFQATT and CDR2 SNEGSKA (reference sequence). CDR3 nucleotides: TGCAGTGCTCTCGGACTGCAACGCTTC. Protein: CSALGLQRF.

V gene TRBV2 combines with J gene TRBJ2-4, with TRBD1 matching 8 bases. This CDR3 is built from 15 residues. J was trimmed by 5 bases and V by 6 bases; bases with no gene match: 9. Germline CDR1 is SNHLY and CDR2 is FYNNEI. CDR3 in amino acids: CASSLDRENQNIQYF. CDR3 nucleotides: TGTGCCAGCAGCTTGGACAGGGAAAACCAAAACATTCAGTACTTC.

The chain recombines TRBV29-1 with TRBJ2-1; D remains ambiguous. Trimming removed 0 bases at V and 6 bases at J, with 12 bases between. Germline V gives CDR1 SQVTM, CDR2 ANQGSEA. CDR3 size: 14 residues. The DNA of the CDR3 is TGCAGCGTTGAAGATAGAGGAAGAACCAATGAGCAGTTCTTC. It translates to CSVEDRGRTNEQFF.

The chain recombines TRBV28 with TRBJ1-1; weak D call: TRBD1 (5 bases). The ends were cut back, 6 bases at V and 0 bases at J, with 11 bases in the middle. From germline, CDR1 is MDHEN and CDR2 SYDVKM. CDR3 length equals 14 residues. The CDR3: CASRIRALNTEAFF. The CDR3 DNA follows: TGTGCCAGCAGAATCAGGGCATTGAACACTGAAGCTTTCTTT.

V usage is TRBV10-3 and J usage is TRBJ2-1; tentatively, D is TRBD1 (6 bases). CDR1 is ENHRY, CDR2 SYGVKD, per germline. V was trimmed by 6 bases and J by 2 bases, leaving 14 bases between them. CDR3 size: 15 residues. CDR3: CAIRKGQTAYNEQFF. The DNA of the CDR3 is TGTGCCATCAGGAAAGGACAGACCGCCTACAATGAGCAGTTCTTC.

The gene calls are TRBV10-3 and TRBJ2-1; 14 bases line up with TRBD2. The CDR3 runs 14 residues. Germline V gene data show CDR1 as ENHRY and CDR2 as SYGVKD. After removal of 6 bases from V and 6 bases from J, the junction contained 1 base not matched to a gene. CDR3 in amino acids: CAISGTSGSNEQFF. CDR3 sequence (DNA): TGTGCCATCAGCGGGACTAGCGGGAGCAATGAGCAGTTCTTC.

This clone has more than one count but fewer than ten. The genes are TRBV7-9 and TRBJ2-5; 7 bases agree with TRBD1. The CDR3 loop spans 14 amino acids. After removal of 7 bases from V and 1 base from J, the junction contained 6 bases not matched to a gene. Germline V gene sequence: CDR1 SEHNR, CDR2 FQNEAQ (reference sequence). The CDR3 sequence: CASNLGQFQETQYF. Written as DNA, the CDR3 is TGTGCCAGCAACTTGGGACAGTTCCAAGAGACCCAGTACTTC.

The chain joins TRBV18 to TRBJ1-5; no reliable D call. CDR3 length: 13 residues. The V gene lost 3 bases and the J gene lost 4 bases, with 7 bases spanning the gap. Germline CDR1 reads KGHSH; CDR2 reads LQKENI. CDR3 residues: CASSPLDNQPQHF. CDR3 in DNA: TGTGCCAGCTCACCCCTAGATAATCAGCCCCAGCATTTT.

The rearrangement joins TRBV19 to TRBJ2-7; 9 bases agree with TRBD1. The germline gives CDR1 LNHDA, CDR2 SQIVND (reference sequence). The V segment lost 5 bases and the J segment 6 bases; nucleotides outside the gene matches: 8. CDR3 length equals 14 residues. The CDR3 reads CASSGQGRNAEQYF. The CDR3 coding sequence is TGTGCCAGTAGTGGACAGGGGAGAAATGCCGAGCAGTACTTC. Filled out from reference TRBV19 and TRBJ2-7, the complete variable domain reads DGGITQSPKYLFRKEGQNVTLSCEQNLNHDAMYWYRQDPGQGLRLIYYSQIVNDFQKGDIAEGYSVSREKKESFPLTVTSAQKNPTAFYLCASSGQGRNAEQYFGPGTRLTVT.

This chain connects TRBV6-6 to TRBJ2-7; TRBD2 matches 13 bases. The trim removed 8 bases at V and 5 bases at J, leaving 3 bases unmatched. The CDR3 covers 13 residues. Germline V gives CDR1 MNHNY, CDR2 SVGAGI (reference sequence). The CDR3 protein is CASAGLAGDEQYF. The CDR3 DNA follows: TGTGCCAGCGCAGGACTAGCGGGAGACGAGCAGTACTTC.

In its sample, this clone was seen once. The chain couples TRBV28 to TRBJ1-2; a possible D gene is TRBD1 (6 bases). V gave up 2 bases and J gave up 2 bases, with 9 bases separating them. The germline gives CDR1 MDHEN, CDR2 SYDVKM. The CDR3 covers 14 residues. The CDR3 protein is CASSLQQGNYGYTF. CDR3 DNA sequence: TGTGCCAGCAGTTTACAACAGGGCAACTATGGCTACACCTTC.

This clone was recorded only once. The chain has TRBV2 and TRBJ1-2; 11 nucleotides line up with TRBD1. Trimming cost V 5 bases and J 7 bases; bases outside gene matches: 6. CDR1 and CDR2 from the germline V gene are SNHLY and FYNNEI. The CDR3 length is 14 residues. DNA of the CDR3: TGTGCCAGCAGTCGGGACAGGGGGACGACTGGCTACACCTTC. Translation gives CASSRDRGTTGYTF.

This chain joins TRBV19 and TRBJ2-2; D is unresolved. Germline V gene sequence: CDR1 LNHDA, CDR2 SQIVND (reference sequence). V shed 3 bases and J shed 6 bases, with 8 bases lying between them. The CDR3 loop spans 13 amino acids. CDR3 coding DNA: TGTGCCAGTAGTATTGTCCTCTCCGGGGAGCTGTTTTTT. Encoded protein: CASSIVLSGELFF.